Following are 17 T cell receptor beta chains from one sample sequenced in a study of blood T cell repertoires in COVID-19. Measured with immunoSEQ multiplex PCR; TCRdb has only the in-frame clones, and not every one. The sample includes hundreds of thousands of clones, around 87% seen only once; the top ten take about 1.7%. Sequenced input: PBMCs or T cells enriched from blood (not recorded which). These receptors were taken from a woman between 18 and 29 years old with acute COVID-19.

CDR3 region: CSVARQGETQYF. DNA of the CDR3: TGCAGCGTTGCCAGGCAGGGGGAGACCCAGTACTTC. This chain uses TRBV29-1 with TRBJ2-5; D may be TRBD1 (6 bases). Trimming removed 4 bases at V and 5 bases at J, with 11 bases between. This CDR3 is built from 12 residues. The germline V gene has CDR1 SQVTM and CDR2 ANQGSEA.

This chain links TRBV29-1 with TRBJ2-1, with TRBD2 matching 10 bases. The CDR3 length is 15 residues. Germline V gene data show CDR1 as SQVTM and CDR2 as ANQGSEA. Losses at the gene ends were 4 bases for V and 5 bases for J; bases not matched to a gene: 8. CDR3 region: CSVGRRLAGHNEQFF. CDR3 DNA: TGCAGCGTTGGCCGTAGACTAGCGGGCCACAATGAGCAGTTCTTC.

The chain couples TRBV19 to TRBJ1-2; no firm D call. Trimming took 6 bases from V and 6 from J, leaving 11 bases between them. This CDR3 has 12 residues. The germline gives CDR1 LNHDA, CDR2 SQIVND (reference sequence). The CDR3 region has the DNA TGTGCCAGTAGGGGAGTGATGGATGGCTACACCTTC. Its protein product is CASRGVMDGYTF.

This rearrangement joins TRBV14 to TRBJ2-1, with TRBD2 matching 10 bases. V shed 4 bases, J shed 4 bases, and the junction held 4 bases outside the gene matches. The CDR3 has 15 residues. The germline gives CDR1 SGHDN, CDR2 FVKESK. DNA for the CDR3: TGTGCCAGCAGCCGGGGGACTAGCGCGTACAATGAGCAGTTCTTC. This gives the protein CASSRGTSAYNEQFF.

The chain recombines TRBV27 with TRBJ2-5; TRBD1 aligns across 7 bases. There are 14 residues in the CDR3. In germline, CDR1 is MNHEY, CDR2 SMNVEV (reference sequence). The ends lost 5 bases at V and 4 bases at J; junction bases unmatched: 7. CDR3 sequence (DNA): TGTGCCAGCAGTCGGACAGGACCTCGAGAGACCCAGTACTTC. Its translation is CASSRTGPRETQYF.

This rearrangement joins TRBV19 to TRBJ2-7; D is perhaps TRBD1 (6 bases). The germline V gene has CDR1 LNHDA and CDR2 SQIVND (reference sequence). This CDR3 contains 14 residues. V was cut by 8 bases and J by 6 bases, with 20 bases left in between. CDR3 coding DNA: TGTGCCAGTGCAAGCCCGGGCAGGGGAACCGAGCAGTACTTC. Translation: CASASPGRGTEQYF.

The chain uses TRBV28 and TRBJ1-5, with D possibly matching TRBD1 (5 bases). Germline lookup yields CDR1 MDHEN and CDR2 SYDVKM. Trimming took 6 bases from V and 5 from J, leaving 17 bases between them. The CDR3 loop spans 15 amino acids. In DNA, the CDR3 is TGTGCCAGCAGGCCGGCCAGGGTAATGGATCAGCCCCAGCATTTT. Translation gives CASRPARVMDQPQHF.

The chain recombines TRBV30 with TRBJ2-1; TRBD2 agrees at 13 bases. J was trimmed by 7 bases and V by 3 bases; bases with no gene match: 12. CDR3 length: 17 amino acids. Germline-derived CDR1 and CDR2 are GTSNPN and SVGIG (reference sequence). The CDR3 sequence is CAWRRGLAGVGGNEQFF. The CDR3 DNA is TGTGCCTGGAGACGAGGACTAGCGGGAGTAGGTGGTAATGAGCAGTTCTTC.

The chain carries TRBV18 and TRBJ2-1, with 12 nucleotides matching TRBD2. In germline, CDR1 is KGHSH, CDR2 LQKENI. The CDR3 consists of 20 residues. V was pared by 1 base and J by 0 bases, with 10 bases of the junction left unmatched. CDR3 nucleotides: TGTGCCAGCTCACCACTGGGGCTAAGGACTAGCGGGACCTCCTACAATGAGCAGTTCTTC. It specifies CASSPLGLRTSGTSYNEQFF. The variable domain in full, completed from reference TRBV18 and TRBJ2-1, reads NAGVMQNPRHLVRRRGQEARLRCSPMKGHSHVYWYRQLPEEGLKFMVYLQKENIIDESGMPKERFSAEFPKEGPSILRIQQVVRGDSAAYFCASSPLGLRTSGTSYNEQFFGPGTRLTVL.

The count of this clone is one. The rearrangement joins TRBV2 to TRBJ2-5; possible D gene TRBD2, 6 bases. The germline V gene encodes CDR1 SNHLY and CDR2 FYNNEI. This CDR3 spans 13 amino acids. V was clipped by 7 bases and J by 5 bases, with 14 bases between them. Written as DNA, the CDR3 is TGTGCCAGCATACTCGGAGCGGGCGAGACCCAGTACTTC. Protein product: CASILGAGETQYF.

This chain uses TRBV28 with TRBJ2-7; 9 bases fit TRBD1. The CDR3 has 15 residues. CDR1 and CDR2 (germline): MDHEN, SYDVKM. The trim removed 5 bases at V and 2 bases at J, leaving 7 bases unmatched. CDR3 in DNA: TGTGCCAGCAGTATAACCGGGACAGGGACCTACGAGCAGTACTTC. It is translated as CASSITGTGTYEQYF. Full variable domain (missing parts from reference TRBV28 and TRBJ2-7): DVKVTQSSRYLVKRTGEKVFLECVQDMDHENMFWYRQDPGLGLRLIYFSYDVKMKEKGDIPEGYSVSREKKERFSLILESASTNQTSMYLCASSITGTGTYEQYFGPGTRLTVT.

The gene calls are TRBV30 and TRBJ2-1, with TRBD2 matching over 7 bases. With V trimmed by 4 bases and J by 10 bases, 10 bases remained unmatched. CDR3 size: 13 residues. The V gene's germline CDR1 is GTSNPN and CDR2 SVGIG (reference sequence). The chain's CDR3 is CAWTGGSGGEQFF. In DNA, the CDR3 is TGTGCCTGGACGGGCGGGAGCGGTGGGGAGCAGTTCTTC.

The chain uses TRBV5-4 and TRBJ2-3, with 8 bases aligning to TRBD2. V lost 6 bases and J lost 3; bases outside the gene matches: 3. From germline, CDR1 is SGHNT and CDR2 YYREEE (reference sequence). CDR3 length: 13 amino acids. The CDR3 DNA is TGTGCCAGCAATAGCGGGACAACAGATACGCAGTATTTT. It is translated as CASNSGTTDTQYF.

This chain joins TRBV28 and TRBJ1-5; no clear D. Germline V gene data show CDR1 as MDHEN and CDR2 as SYDVKM. The CDR3 spans 15 residues. V gave up 5 bases and J gave up 2 bases, with 13 bases separating them. The CDR3 protein is CASSPLRGGNQPQHF. As DNA, the CDR3 is TGTGCCAGCAGTCCACTACGGGGAGGCAATCAGCCCCAGCATTTT.

The genes are TRBV18 and TRBJ1-1; D is undetermined. Trimming removed 1 base from V and 5 bases from J, with 5 bases in between. Germline CDR1 KGHSH, CDR2 LQKENI. CDR3 size: 12 residues. Here the CDR3 reads CASSPRRTEAFF. As DNA, the CDR3 is TGTGCCAGCTCACCACGGAGAACTGAAGCTTTCTTT.

CDR3 DNA sequence: TGTGCCATCAGGGGACAGGCCATGAACACTGAAGCTTTCTTT. This encodes CAIRGQAMNTEAFF. This chain connects TRBV10-3 to TRBJ1-1, with 8 bases fitting TRBD1. The ends lost 6 bases at V and 0 bases at J; junction bases unmatched: 3. This CDR3 region has 14 residues. Germline CDR1 ENHRY, CDR2 SYGVKD.

This chain joins TRBV4-1 and TRBJ1-2; D remains unclear. This CDR3 is 16 amino acids long. The V gene's germline CDR1 is MGHRA and CDR2 YSYEKL. The V end was cut by 1 base, the J end by 3 bases, with 15 bases between. The CDR3 bases are TGCGCCAGCAGCCAAGCAGAATCCGGGTCCCACTATGGCTACACCTTC. Translating it yields CASSQAESGSHYGYTF.